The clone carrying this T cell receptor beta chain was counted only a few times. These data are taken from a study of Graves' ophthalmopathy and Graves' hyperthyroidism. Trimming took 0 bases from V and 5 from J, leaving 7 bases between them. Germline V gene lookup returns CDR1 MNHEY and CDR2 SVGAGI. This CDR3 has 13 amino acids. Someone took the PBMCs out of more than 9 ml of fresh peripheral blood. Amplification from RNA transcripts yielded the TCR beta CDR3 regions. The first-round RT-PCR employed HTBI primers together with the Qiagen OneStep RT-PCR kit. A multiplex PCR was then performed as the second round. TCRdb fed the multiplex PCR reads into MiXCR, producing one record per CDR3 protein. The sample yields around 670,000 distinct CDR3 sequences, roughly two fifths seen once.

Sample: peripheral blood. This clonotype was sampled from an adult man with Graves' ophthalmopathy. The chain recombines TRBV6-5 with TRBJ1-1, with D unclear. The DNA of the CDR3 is TGTGCCAGCAGTTACTCGGCAGAGACTGAAGCTTTCTTT. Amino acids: CASSYSAETEAFF.